The table lists the clone carrying this T cell receptor (beta chain) with a count of one. This sample was included in a study of OX40 agonist ivuxolimab in advanced cancers. Study context: Three dose-escalation patients had partial responses: one with hepatocellular carcinoma and two with cutaneous melanoma.

Losses at the gene ends were 4 bases for V and 5 bases for J; bases not matched to a gene: 4. Germline V gives CDR1 SGHRS, CDR2 YFSETQ. The length of the CDR3 is 13 residues. The data were produced by immunoSEQ multiplex PCR, yet TCRdb's version contains in-frame clones alone and is incomplete. This table holds 60,000 to 85,000 clones, about 90% found once. The sequencing used CD4+ or CD8+ T cells sorted from blood, collected in a trial of the OX40 agonist ivuxolimab. This chain connects TRBV5-1 to TRBJ2-3; 7 nucleotides match TRBD1. The origin of this receptor is an adult with an advanced solid tumor such as melanoma, head and neck, liver or kidney cancer. The DNA for the CDR3 is TGCGCCAGCAGCGCAAACAGGGGAGATACGCAGTATTTT. The encoded protein is CASSANRGDTQYF.